Listed below are T cell receptor beta chains from one sample, sequenced in a study of vaccination and CD4 T cells after COVID-19. TCRdb independently ran MiXCR on the PCR reads; one entry per CDR3 protein. The sample carries under 25,000 distinct CDR3 sequences, around 55% recorded once. What these receptors recognize is not known. Sample: CD4+ T cells from blood, cultured in vitro. Receptor source: a human donor who had recovered from COVID-19. CDR3s include the opening cysteine and the closing phenylalanine or tryptophan. Each record gives: J gene, V gene, CDR3 protein.

J: TRBJ2-5; V: TRBV20-1; CDR3: CSARDREWAQETQYF
J: TRBJ2-1; V: TRBV7-3; CDR3: CASSFTSGTYNEQFF
J: TRBJ2-2; V: TRBV2; CDR3: CASSPTGITGELFF
J: TRBJ2-7; V: TRBV20-1; CDR3: CSARDTGSSGLLEQYF
J: TRBJ2-3; V: TRBV6-4; CDR3: CASRAGTDTDTQYF
J: TRBJ2-5; V: TRBV10-2; CDR3: CASSDTSGAGETQYF
J: TRBJ2-7; V: TRBV21-1; CDR3: CASSGYYEQYF
J: TRBJ2-1; V: TRBV7-9; CDR3: CASSPSGPPGNEQFF
J: TRBJ1-1; V: TRBV27; CDR3: CASSLTRGRAFF
J: TRBJ2-3; V: TRBV27; CDR3: CASSLIGGDTQYF
J: TRBJ1-6; V: TRBV7-3; CDR3: CASSLSAGGNSPLHF
J: TRBJ2-3; V: TRBV2; CDR3: CASSNRASTDTQYF
J: TRBJ2-7; V: TRBV7-3; CDR3: CASSVLAGGAYEQYF
J: TRBJ2-3; V: TRBV27; CDR3: CASRERERGDTQYF